A single sample gave rise to the 17 T cell receptor beta chains below, sequenced in a study of identical twins. From the 5' RACE reads, TCRdb called clonotypes with MiXCR, one entry per CDR3 protein. The table includes about 550,000 distinct CDR3 sequences, under 25% detected once. These data were likewise used in another study, on yellow fever vaccine responses in identical twins.

Sequencing input: CD4+ T cells sorted from blood. The receptors were gathered from a woman between 18 and 30 years old in good health.

This clonotype has more than one count but fewer than ten. The genes are TRBV7-9 and TRBJ2-2; 8 bases match TRBD2. The CDR3 totals 16 residues. V lost 5 bases to trimming and J lost 2 bases; unmatched junction nucleotides: 7. Germline CDR1 is SEHNR and CDR2 is FQNEAQ (reference sequence). The CDR3 nucleotides read TGTGCCAGCAGCCGGTCGGGACTAGGAAACACCGGGGAGCTGTTTTTT. This gives the protein CASSRSGLGNTGELFF. Together with reference TRBV7-9 and TRBJ2-2, the CDR3 gives the full variable domain: DTGVSQNPRHKITKRGQNVTFRCDPISEHNRLYWYRQTLGQGPEFLTYFQNEAQLEKSRLLSDRFSAERPKGSFSTLEIQRTEQGDSAMYLCASSRSGLGNTGELFFGEGSRLTVL.

In this sample, this clonotype turned up a few times. V is TRBV28 and J is TRBJ2-2, with 7 bases identical to TRBD2. V lost 5 bases and J lost 6; bases outside the gene matches: 9. Germline V gene sequence: CDR1 MDHEN, CDR2 SYDVKM. CDR3 length equals 15 residues. The CDR3 reads CASSRGLFPPGELFF. The CDR3, as DNA: TGTGCCAGCAGTAGGGGACTATTCCCTCCCGGGGAGCTGTTTTTT.

This clonotype has more than one count but fewer than ten. This sequence joins TRBV12-3 or TRBV12-4 and TRBJ1-5; D gene uncertain. The CDR3 totals 12 residues. The germline V and J ends were trimmed by 3 bases and 6 bases, with 6 bases remaining between them. CDR3 in amino acids: CASSFGIQPQHF. The CDR3 coding sequence is TGTGCCAGCAGTTTCGGAATTCAGCCCCAGCATTTT.

This clonotype was counted a few times. The chain recombines TRBV5-1 with TRBJ2-7; the D gene could be TRBD1 or TRBD2 (5 bases each). Germline-derived CDR1 and CDR2 are SGHRS and YFSETQ. This CDR3 comprises 17 residues. V was pared by 1 base and J by 2 bases, with 19 bases between. The CDR3 nucleotides are TGCGCCAGCAGCTTGACTCCCTTATCGGGGACCCCCTACGAGCAGTACTTC. The encoded protein is CASSLTPLSGTPYEQYF.

This clonotype was seen a handful of times. This chain joins TRBV12-3 or TRBV12-4 and TRBJ2-4; D remains ambiguous. Trimming removed 2 bases at V and 6 bases at J, with 8 bases between. The CDR3 consists of 13 residues. The CDR3 region has the DNA TGTGCCAGCAGTTTAAACAACCCAAACATTCAGTACTTC. This gives the protein CASSLNNPNIQYF.

This chain uses TRBV25-1 with TRBJ1-3; no reliable D call. In germline, CDR1 is MGHDK, CDR2 SYGVNS. Trimming cost V 3 bases and J 0 bases, with 9 bases left between them. CDR3 size: 15 residues. In nucleotides, the CDR3 is TGTGCCAGCAGTGATAGCCTTCTCTCTGGAAACACCATATATTTT. Its protein product is CASSDSLLSGNTIYF.

This clonotype was seen more than once but under ten times. J is TRBJ1-1 and V is TRBV29-1, with D perhaps TRBD1 (6 bases). CDR1 and CDR2 from the germline V gene are SQVTM and ANQGSEA. V gave up 1 base and J gave up 3 bases, with 15 bases separating them. The CDR3 contains 15 residues. The DNA of the CDR3 is TGCAGCGTTGAAGTCAACAGGGTGTTTGACACTGAAGCTTTCTTT. Translated, it gives CSVEVNRVFDTEAFF.

The table lists this clonotype with a few counts. This chain uses TRBV7-9 with TRBJ2-7; TRBD1 agrees at 7 bases. Germline lookup yields CDR1 SEHNR and CDR2 FQNEAQ (reference sequence). Germline trimming cut 5 bases from V and 4 bases from J; bases unmatched to any gene: 8. This CDR3 has 14 residues. Written as DNA, the CDR3 is TGTGCCAGCAGCCCTCGGGACAGCGGATACGAGCAGTACTTC. Amino acids: CASSPRDSGYEQYF.

The sample holds a few counts of this clonotype. The V call is TRBV3-1, the J call TRBJ2-2; 7 bases agree with TRBD1. The germline gives CDR1 LGHDT, CDR2 YNNKEL (reference sequence). The CDR3 runs 17 residues. Trimming cost V 4 bases and J 0 bases; bases outside gene matches: 8. The CDR3 DNA reads as TGTGCCAGCAGCCCCGGTTGGGGACAGTCGAACACCGGGGAGCTGTTTTTT. Translating it yields CASSPGWGQSNTGELFF.

The rearrangement uses TRBV5-1 and TRBJ2-7, with unresolved D. The CDR3 is made up of 16 amino acids. In germline, CDR1 is SGHRS, CDR2 YFSETQ. Trimming shortened V by 1 base and J by 2 bases, and 16 bases separated the two germline ends. The CDR3 sequence: CASSLSISGATYEQYF. The CDR3 DNA is TGCGCCAGCAGCTTGTCTATATCCGGTGCTACCTACGAGCAGTACTTC. Variable domain in full (rest from reference TRBV5-1 and TRBJ2-7): KAGVTQTPRYLIKTRGQQVTLSCSPISGHRSVSWYQQTPGQGLQFLFEYFSETQRNKGNFPGRFSGRQFSNSRSEMNVSTLELGDSALYLCASSLSISGATYEQYFGPGTRLTVT.

This clonotype was detected a few times. DNA of the CDR3: TGTGCCAGCAGTTTGACCGGGACAGTAGCCAAAAACATTCAGTACTTC. Translating gives CASSLTGTVAKNIQYF. The chain carries TRBV12-3 or TRBV12-4 and TRBJ2-4; 7 nucleotides align to TRBD1. With 3 bases clipped from V and 0 bases from J, the junction kept 5 bases outside the gene matches. CDR3 length equals 16 residues.

J is TRBJ2-3 and V is TRBV5-1, with unresolved D. Between the trimmed V and J ends, which lost 3 bases and 2 bases, there was a span of 7 bases. The germline V gene has CDR1 SGHRS and CDR2 YFSETQ. The CDR3 covers 13 residues. The CDR3, as DNA: TGCGCCAGCAGCTCCTACCTCACAGATACGCAGTATTTT. Translation gives CASSSYLTDTQYF.

This clonotype came up a few times. The chain couples TRBV5-1 to TRBJ2-1; D gene unclear. The germline V gene encodes CDR1 SGHRS and CDR2 YFSETQ. The CDR3 covers 15 residues. Trimming pared 0 bases from V and 3 bases from J, leaving 10 bases between. CDR3 sequence reads: CASSLEQTSYNEQFF. CDR3 sequence (DNA): TGCGCCAGCAGCTTGGAACAAACAAGCTACAATGAGCAGTTCTTC.

This chain uses TRBV21-1 with TRBJ2-3. TRBV21-1 is an annotated pseudogene. The CDR3 loop spans 14 amino acids. CDR3 in amino acids: CASSNNQNRDTQYF. The CDR3 bases are TGTGCCAGCAGCAATAACCAAAATCGGGATACGCAGTATTTT.

The V call is TRBV5-1, the J call TRBJ2-5; 8 positions match TRBD1. The germline CDR1 and CDR2 sequences are SGHRS and YFSETQ. Trimming cost V 4 bases and J 1 base; bases outside gene matches: 9. This CDR3 has 16 amino acids. This CDR3 is CASSPTGESSQETQYF. DNA of the CDR3: TGCGCCAGCAGCCCGACAGGGGAGAGTAGCCAAGAGACCCAGTACTTC.

This rearrangement joins TRBV6-1 to TRBJ2-3; no definite D call. V gave up 6 bases and J gave up 4 bases, with 20 bases separating them. The CDR3 has 16 amino acids. Germline lookup yields CDR1 MNHNS and CDR2 SASEGT. Written as DNA, the CDR3 is TGTGCCAGCAGCCTTCGAGTCCGGACGGCACCAGATACGCAGTATTTT. Protein sequence: CASSLRVRTAPDTQYF.

This clonotype was seen a few times. V and J are TRBV2 and TRBJ2-2; D is uncertain. CDR1 SNHLY and CDR2 FYNNEI come from the germline V gene. The V and J ends lost 6 bases and 6 bases respectively, with 14 bases between them. This CDR3 is 14 amino acids long. The CDR3 region is CASRAPIVAGELFF. The CDR3 bases are TGTGCCAGCAGGGCTCCTATTGTAGCCGGGGAGCTGTTTTTT.